The sample holds a few counts of the clone carrying this T cell receptor beta chain. Its antigen remains unidentified. The CDR3 spans 16 residues. V lost 3 bases to trimming and J lost 2 bases; unmatched junction nucleotides: 7. CDR1 and CDR2 from the germline V gene are SNHLY and FYNNEI. This record comes from a study of shared clonotypes between healthy human individuals. Study information: Used for every donor were three CD4 naive, three CD4 memory, two CD8 naive and one CD8 memory plate. Study-wide findings and caveats: Across subsets, estimated richness was generally greater for naive than for memory populations.

Several immunoSEQ 96-well plates shared each subset's DNA, each plate a replicate. Method: immunoSEQ multiplex PCR; TCRdb's copy keeps in-frame clones and lacks some. Here the sample spans approximately 1,000,000 clones, roughly 80% being singletons. The healthy adult donors were HIV-negative and reported no recent acute infections or vaccinations. This clonotype was obtained from a man aged 18 to 29 in good health. Some clones in this sample may be carry-over from other donors' samples. V and J are TRBV2 and TRBJ1-2; the match to TRBD1 covers 9 bases. Material: memory CD4+ T cells from PBMCs. Regarding subset: CD45RA-negative fraction. CDR3 DNA sequence: TGTGCCAGCAGTGATGGCGGGACAGGGAGGAACTATGGCTACACCTTC. Its translation is CASSDGGTGRNYGYTF. The full variable domain, its missing parts supplied by reference TRBV2 and TRBJ1-2, is EPEVTQTPSHQVTQMGQEVILRCVPISNHLYFYWYRQILGQKVEFLVSFYNNEISEKSEIFDDQFSVERPDGSNFTLKIRSTKLEDSAMYFCASSDGGTGRNYGYTFGSGTRLTVV.